The present entry profiles one T cell receptor beta chain with its context. Methods used by the authors: From reference gene primer amplification, estimates of nucleated cell counts were derived. Libraries were prepared by immunoSEQ multiplex PCR; TCRdb keeps only in-frame clonotypes and omits some of them. V, J and clone size derive from that table, while D and trimming were established from the DNA sequence. The table includes 35,000 to 45,000 clones, 89% detected once. This sample was included in a study of blood T cell repertoires in COVID-19. Study context: From T cells, B-cell-depleted T cells, or PBMCs came the material, which was cDNA or gDNA.

CDR1 and CDR2 from the germline V gene are MNHEY and SMNVEV (reference sequence). Trimming took 0 bases from V and 0 from J, leaving 6 bases between them. This CDR3 comprises 15 residues. This sequence joins TRBV27 and TRBJ1-5; D is unclear. Specimen: peripheral blood. This receptor was identified in a human donor in a cohort sampled during active COVID-19. The CDR3 is CASSLSAYSNQPQHF. CDR3 in DNA: TGTGCCAGCAGTTTATCGGCTTATAGCAATCAGCCCCAGCATTTT.